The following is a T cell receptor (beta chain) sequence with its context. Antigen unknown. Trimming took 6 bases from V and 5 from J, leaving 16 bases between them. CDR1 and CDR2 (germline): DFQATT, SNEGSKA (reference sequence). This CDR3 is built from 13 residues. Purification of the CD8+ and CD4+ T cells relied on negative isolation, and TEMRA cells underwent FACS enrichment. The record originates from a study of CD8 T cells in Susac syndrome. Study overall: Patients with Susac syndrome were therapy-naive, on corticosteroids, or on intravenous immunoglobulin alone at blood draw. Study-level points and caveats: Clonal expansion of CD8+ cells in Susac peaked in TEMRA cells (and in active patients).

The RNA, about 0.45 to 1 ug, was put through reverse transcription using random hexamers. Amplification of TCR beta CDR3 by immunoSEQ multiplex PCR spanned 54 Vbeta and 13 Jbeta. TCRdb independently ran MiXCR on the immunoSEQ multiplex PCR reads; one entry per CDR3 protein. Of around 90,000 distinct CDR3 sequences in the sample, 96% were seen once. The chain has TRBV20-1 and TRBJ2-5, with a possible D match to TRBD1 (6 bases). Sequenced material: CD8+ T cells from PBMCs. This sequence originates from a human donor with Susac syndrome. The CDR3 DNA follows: TGCAGTGCAGAATCAACAGGGCACGAGACCCAGTACTTC. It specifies CSAESTGHETQYF.